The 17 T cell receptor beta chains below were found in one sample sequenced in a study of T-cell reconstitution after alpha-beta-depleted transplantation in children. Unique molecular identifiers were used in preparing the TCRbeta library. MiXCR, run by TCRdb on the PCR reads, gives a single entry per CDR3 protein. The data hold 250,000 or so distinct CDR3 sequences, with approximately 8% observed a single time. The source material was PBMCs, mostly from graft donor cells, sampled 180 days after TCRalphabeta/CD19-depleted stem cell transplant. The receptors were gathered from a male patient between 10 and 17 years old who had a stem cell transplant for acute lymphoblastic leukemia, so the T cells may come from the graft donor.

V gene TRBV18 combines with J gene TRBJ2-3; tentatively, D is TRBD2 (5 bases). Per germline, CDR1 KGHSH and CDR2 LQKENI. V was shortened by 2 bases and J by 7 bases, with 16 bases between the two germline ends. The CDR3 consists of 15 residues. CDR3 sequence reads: CASSPSGNSGNTQYF. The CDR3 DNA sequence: TGTGCCAGCTCACCATCCGGGAATTCTGGGAATACGCAGTATTTT.

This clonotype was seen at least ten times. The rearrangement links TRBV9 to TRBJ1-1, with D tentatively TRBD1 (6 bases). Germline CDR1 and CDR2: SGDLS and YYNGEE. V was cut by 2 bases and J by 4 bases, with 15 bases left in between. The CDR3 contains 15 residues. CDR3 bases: TGTGCCAGCAGCGTCGTGGGGGGCCTGGGCACTGAAGCTTTCTTT. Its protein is CASSVVGGLGTEAFF. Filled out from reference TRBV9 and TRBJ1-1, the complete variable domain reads DSGVTQTPKHLITATGQRVTLRCSPRSGDLSVYWYQQSLDQGLQFLIQYYNGEERAKGNILERFSAQQFPDLHSELNLSSLELGDSALYFCASSVVGGLGTEAFFGQGTRLTVV.

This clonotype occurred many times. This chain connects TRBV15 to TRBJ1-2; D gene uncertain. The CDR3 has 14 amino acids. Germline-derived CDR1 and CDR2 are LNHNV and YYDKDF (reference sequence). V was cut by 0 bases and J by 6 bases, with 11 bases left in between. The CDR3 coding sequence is TGTGCCACCAGCAGAGATCGCGGCCGGGATGGCTACACCTTC. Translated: CATSRDRGRDGYTF. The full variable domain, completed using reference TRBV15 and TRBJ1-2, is DAMVIQNPRYQVTQFGKPVTLSCSQTLNHNVMYWYQQKSSQAPKLLFHYYDKDFNNEADTPDNFQSRRPNTSFCFLDIRSPGLGDTAMYLCATSRDRGRDGYTFGSGTRLTVV.

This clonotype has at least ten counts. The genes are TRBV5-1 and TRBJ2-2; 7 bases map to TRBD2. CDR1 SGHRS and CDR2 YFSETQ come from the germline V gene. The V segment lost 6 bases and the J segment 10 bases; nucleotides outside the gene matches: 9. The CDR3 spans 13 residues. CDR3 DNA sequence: TGCGCCAGCACCCCCCCTGGGGGGGAGGAGCTGTTTTTT. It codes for CASTPPGGEELFF. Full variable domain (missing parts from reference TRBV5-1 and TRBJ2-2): KAGVTQTPRYLIKTRGQQVTLSCSPISGHRSVSWYQQTPGQGLQFLFEYFSETQRNKGNFPGRFSGRQFSNSRSEMNVSTLELGDSALYLCASTPPGGEELFFGEGSRLTVL.

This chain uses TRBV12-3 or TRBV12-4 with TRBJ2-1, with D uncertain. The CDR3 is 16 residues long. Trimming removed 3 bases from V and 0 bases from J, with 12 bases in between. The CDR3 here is CASSFIAESSYNEQFF. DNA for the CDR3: TGTGCCAGCAGTTTTATAGCAGAGAGCTCCTACAATGAGCAGTTCTTC.

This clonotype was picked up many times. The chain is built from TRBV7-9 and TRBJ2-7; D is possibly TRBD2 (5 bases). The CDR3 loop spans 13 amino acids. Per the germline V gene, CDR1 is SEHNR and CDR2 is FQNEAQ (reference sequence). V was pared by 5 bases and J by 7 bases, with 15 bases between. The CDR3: CASSKSHPGEQYF. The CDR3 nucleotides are TGTGCCAGCAGCAAATCCCACCCGGGGGAGCAGTACTTC.

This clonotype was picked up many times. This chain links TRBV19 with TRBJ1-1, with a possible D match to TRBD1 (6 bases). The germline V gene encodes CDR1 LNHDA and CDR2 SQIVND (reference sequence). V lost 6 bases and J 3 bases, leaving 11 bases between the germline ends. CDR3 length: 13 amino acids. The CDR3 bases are TGTGCCAGTAGCTTTGACAGGTACACTGAAGCTTTCTTT. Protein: CASSFDRYTEAFF.

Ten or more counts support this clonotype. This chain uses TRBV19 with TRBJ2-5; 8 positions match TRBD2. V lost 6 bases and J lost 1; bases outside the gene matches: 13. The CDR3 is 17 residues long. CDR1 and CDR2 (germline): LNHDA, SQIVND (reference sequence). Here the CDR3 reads CASSIGLTGGPQETQYF. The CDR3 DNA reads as TGTGCCAGTAGCATCGGACTAACGGGAGGGCCCCAAGAGACCCAGTACTTC.

CDR3 in DNA: TGTGCCAGCAGTTACTCCCCCTCCGGGACAGGGAATGGCTACACCTTC. Amino acid sequence: CASSYSPSGTGNGYTF. V is TRBV6-5 and J is TRBJ1-2, with 9 nucleotides matching TRBD1. CDR1 and CDR2 (germline): MNHEY, SVGAGI. V lost 0 bases, J lost 6 bases, and 8 bases stayed unmatched. The CDR3 has 16 residues.

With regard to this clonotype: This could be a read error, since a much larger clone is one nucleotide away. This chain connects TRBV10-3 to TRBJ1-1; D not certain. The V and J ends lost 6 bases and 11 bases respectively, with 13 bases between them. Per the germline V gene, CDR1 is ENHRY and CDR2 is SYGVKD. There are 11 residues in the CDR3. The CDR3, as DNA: TGTGCCATCAGCGATGGGGTTTGCGCTTTCTTT. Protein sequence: CAISDGVCAFF.

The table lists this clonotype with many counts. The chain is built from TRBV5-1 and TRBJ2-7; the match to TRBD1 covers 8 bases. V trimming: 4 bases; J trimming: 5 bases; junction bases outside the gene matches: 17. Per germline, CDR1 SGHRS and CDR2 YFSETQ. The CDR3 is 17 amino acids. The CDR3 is CASSRLERRDRWNEQYF. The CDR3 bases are TGCGCCAGCAGCCGTCTTGAGAGAAGGGACAGGTGGAACGAGCAGTACTTC.

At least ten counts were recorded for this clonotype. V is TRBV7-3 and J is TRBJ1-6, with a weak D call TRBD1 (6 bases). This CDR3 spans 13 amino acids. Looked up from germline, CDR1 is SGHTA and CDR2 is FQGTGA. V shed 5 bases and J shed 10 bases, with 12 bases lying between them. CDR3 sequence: CASSQQGGSPLHF. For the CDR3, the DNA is TGTGCCAGCAGCCAACAGGGAGGGTCACCCCTCCACTTT.

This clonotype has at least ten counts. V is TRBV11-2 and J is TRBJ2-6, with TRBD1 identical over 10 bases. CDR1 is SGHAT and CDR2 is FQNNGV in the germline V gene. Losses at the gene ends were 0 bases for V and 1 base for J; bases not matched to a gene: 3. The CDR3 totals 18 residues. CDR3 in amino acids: CASSLDGTGASGANVLTF. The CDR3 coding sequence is TGTGCCAGCAGCTTAGATGGGACAGGGGCTTCTGGGGCCAACGTCCTGACTTTC.

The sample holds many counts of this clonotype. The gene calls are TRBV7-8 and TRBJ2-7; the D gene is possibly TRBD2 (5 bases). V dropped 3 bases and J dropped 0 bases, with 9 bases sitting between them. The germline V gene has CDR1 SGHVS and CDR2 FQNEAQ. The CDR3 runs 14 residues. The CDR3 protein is CASSFGLGSYEQYF. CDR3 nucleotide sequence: TGTGCCAGCAGCTTCGGACTGGGCTCCTACGAGCAGTACTTC.

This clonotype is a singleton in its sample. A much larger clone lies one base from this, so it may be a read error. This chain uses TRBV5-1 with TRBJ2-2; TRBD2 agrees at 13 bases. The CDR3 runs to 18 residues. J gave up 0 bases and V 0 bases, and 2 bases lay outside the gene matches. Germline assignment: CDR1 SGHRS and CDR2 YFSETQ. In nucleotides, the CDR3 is TGCGCCAGCAGCTTGGGACTAGCGGGAGGTTCGAACACCGGGGAGCTGTTTTTT. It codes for CASSLGLAGGSNTGELFF.

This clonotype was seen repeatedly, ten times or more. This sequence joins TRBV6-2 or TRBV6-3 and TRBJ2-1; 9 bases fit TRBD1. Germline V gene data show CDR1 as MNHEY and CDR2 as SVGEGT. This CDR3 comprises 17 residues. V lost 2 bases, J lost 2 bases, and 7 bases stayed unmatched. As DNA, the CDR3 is TGTGCCAGCAGTTACCACCTTGGACAGGGGACCTACAATGAGCAGTTCTTC. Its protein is CASSYHLGQGTYNEQFF.

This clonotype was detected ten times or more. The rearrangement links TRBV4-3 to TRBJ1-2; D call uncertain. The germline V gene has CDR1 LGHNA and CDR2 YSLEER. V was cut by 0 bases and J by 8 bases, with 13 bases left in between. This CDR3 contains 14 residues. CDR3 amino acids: CASSQDYWERGYTF. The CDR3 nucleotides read TGCGCCAGCAGCCAAGATTATTGGGAGAGGGGCTACACCTTC.